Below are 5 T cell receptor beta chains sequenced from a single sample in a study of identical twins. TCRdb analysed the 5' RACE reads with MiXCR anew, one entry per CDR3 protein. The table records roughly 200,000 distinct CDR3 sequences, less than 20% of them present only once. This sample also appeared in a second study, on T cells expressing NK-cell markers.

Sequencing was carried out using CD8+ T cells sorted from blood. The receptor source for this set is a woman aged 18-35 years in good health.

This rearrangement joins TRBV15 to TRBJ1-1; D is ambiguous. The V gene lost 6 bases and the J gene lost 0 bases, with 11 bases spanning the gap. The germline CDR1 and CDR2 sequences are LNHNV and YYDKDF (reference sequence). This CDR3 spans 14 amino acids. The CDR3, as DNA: TGTGCCACCAGTCGTGCGGTGGTGAACACTGAAGCTTTCTTT. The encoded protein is CATSRAVVNTEAFF.

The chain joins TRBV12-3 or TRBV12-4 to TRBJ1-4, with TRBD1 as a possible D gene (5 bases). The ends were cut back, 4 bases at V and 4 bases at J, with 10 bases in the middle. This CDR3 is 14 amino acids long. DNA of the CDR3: TGTGCCAGCAGTTCTCCGGGACTTAATGAAAAACTGTTTTTT. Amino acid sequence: CASSSPGLNEKLFF.

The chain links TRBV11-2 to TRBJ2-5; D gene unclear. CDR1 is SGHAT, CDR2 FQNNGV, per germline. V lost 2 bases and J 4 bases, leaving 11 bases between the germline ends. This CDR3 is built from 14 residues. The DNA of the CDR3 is TGTGCCAGCAGCTTACCTTCCTCGAGAGAGACCCAGTACTTC. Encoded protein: CASSLPSSRETQYF.

The CDR3: CSVVTRGAYEQYF. The DNA for the CDR3 is TGCAGCGTTGTAACCAGGGGAGCCTACGAGCAGTACTTC. This chain links TRBV29-1 with TRBJ2-7; tentatively, D is TRBD1 (6 bases). Germline CDR1 is SQVTM and CDR2 is ANQGSEA. The V gene lost 4 bases and the J gene lost 2 bases, with 12 bases spanning the gap. This CDR3 region has 13 residues.

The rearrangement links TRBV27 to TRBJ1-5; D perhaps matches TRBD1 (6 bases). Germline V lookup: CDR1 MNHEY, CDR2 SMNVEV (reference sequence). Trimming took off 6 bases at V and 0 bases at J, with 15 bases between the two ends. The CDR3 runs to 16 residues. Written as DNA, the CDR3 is TGTGCCAGCAGGACAGGAGCACATTATAGCAATCAGCCCCAGCATTTT. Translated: CASRTGAHYSNQPQHF.